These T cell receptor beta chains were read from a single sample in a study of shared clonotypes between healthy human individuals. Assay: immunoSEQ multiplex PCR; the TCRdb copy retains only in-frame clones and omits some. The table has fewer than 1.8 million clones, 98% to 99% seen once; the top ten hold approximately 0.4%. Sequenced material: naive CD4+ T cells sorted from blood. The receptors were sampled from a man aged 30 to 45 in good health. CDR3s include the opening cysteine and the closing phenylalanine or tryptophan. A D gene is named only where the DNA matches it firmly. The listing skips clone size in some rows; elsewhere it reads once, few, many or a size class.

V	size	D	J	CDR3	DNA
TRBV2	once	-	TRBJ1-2	CASSEARAVNGYTF	TGTGCCAGCAGTGAAGCGAGGGCAGTCAATGGCTACACCTTC
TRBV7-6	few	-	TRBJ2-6	CASSLVPGPRSGANVLTF	TGTGCCAGCAGCTTAGTTCCAGGGCCCCGCTCTGGGGCCAACGTCCTGACTTTC
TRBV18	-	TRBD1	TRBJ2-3	CASSPGTVADTQYF	TGTGCCAGCTCACCGGGGACAGTAGCGGATACGCAGTATTTT
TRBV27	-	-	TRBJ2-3	CASSHRGRSTDTQYF	TGTGCCAGCAGCCACCGGGGGAGAAGCACAGATACGCAGTATTTT
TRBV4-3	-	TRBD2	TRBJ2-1	CASSLGLAGNNEQFF	TGCGCCAGCAGCCTGGGACTAGCTGGGAACAATGAGCAGTTCTTC
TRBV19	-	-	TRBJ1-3	CASMSLNAIYF	TGTGCCAGCATGTCTCTGAACGCCATATATTTT
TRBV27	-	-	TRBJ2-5	CASSLAAQETQYF	TGTGCCAGCAGTTTAGCCGCGCAAGAGACCCAGTACTTC
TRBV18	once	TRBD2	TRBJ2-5	CASSPGLAGLETQYF	TGTGCCAGCTCACCAGGACTAGCGGGATTGGAGACCCAGTACTTC
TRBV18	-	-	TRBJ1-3	CASSPPGVPTSGNTIYF	TGTGCCAGCTCACCCCCAGGGGTGCCGACCTCTGGAAACACCATATATTTT
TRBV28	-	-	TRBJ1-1	CASTTGRQAFF	TGTGCCAGCACCACAGGGCGGCAAGCTTTCTTT
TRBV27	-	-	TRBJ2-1	CANGGGKGTYNEQFF	TGTGCCAACGGGGGCGGGAAAGGAACCTACAATGAGCAGTTCTTC
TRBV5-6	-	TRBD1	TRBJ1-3	CASSLAGRGLSGNTIYF	TGTGCCAGCAGCTTGGCCGGGAGGGGGCTTTCTGGAAACACCATATATTTT
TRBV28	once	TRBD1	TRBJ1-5	CASRGQLSQPQHF	TGTGCCAGCAGGGGACAGCTCAGTCAGCCCCAGCATTTT
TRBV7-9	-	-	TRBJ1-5	CASSLGQGEQPQHF	TGTGCCAGCAGCTTGGGTCAGGGAGAACAGCCCCAGCATTTT
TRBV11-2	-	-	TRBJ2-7	CASSFGIVDYYEQYF	TGTGCCAGCAGCTTTGGAATAGTGGATTACTACGAGCAGTACTTC
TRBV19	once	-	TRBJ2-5	CASTRGGGSGETQYF	TGTGCCAGTACAAGAGGGGGCGGGAGTGGAGAGACCCAGTACTTC
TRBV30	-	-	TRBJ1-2	CAWSVGQSYGYTF	TGTGCCTGGAGTGTCGGGCAGTCCTATGGCTACACCTTC
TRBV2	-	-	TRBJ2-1	CASSDESRLGNEQFF	TGTGCCAGCAGTGACGAGTCACGACTTGGTAATGAGCAGTTCTTC
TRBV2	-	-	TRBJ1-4	CASTSVRGRGEKLFF	TGTGCCAGCACCTCCGTGAGGGGAAGGGGAGAAAAACTGTTTTTT
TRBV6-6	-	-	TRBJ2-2	CALLEGNTGELFF	TGTGCCCTTTTGGAGGGTAACACCGGGGAGCTGTTTTTT
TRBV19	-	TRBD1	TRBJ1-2	CASKGNRGDGYTF	TGTGCCAGTAAAGGAAACAGGGGTGATGGCTACACCTTC
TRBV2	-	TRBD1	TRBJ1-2	CASRGGDYGYTF	TGTGCCAGCCGAGGGGGCGACTATGGCTACACCTTC
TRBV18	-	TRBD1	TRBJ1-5	CASSPLDRGLSNQPQHF	TGTGCCAGCTCACCGTTAGATAGGGGGCTAAGCAATCAGCCCCAGCATTTT
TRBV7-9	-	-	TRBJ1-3	CASSLDSSGNTIYF	TGTGCCAGCAGCCTAGACAGCTCTGGAAACACCATATATTTT
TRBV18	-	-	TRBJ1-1	CASSLGGHSNTEAFF	TGTGCCAGCTCACTGGGTGGACACTCGAACACTGAAGCTTTCTTT
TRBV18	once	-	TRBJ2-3	CASSPREDTQYF	TGTGCCAGCTCACCTCGCGAGGATACGCAGTATTTT
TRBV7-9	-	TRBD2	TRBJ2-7	CASSLALAGVDEQYF	TGTGCCAGCAGCTTAGCACTAGCGGGGGTAGACGAGCAGTACTTC
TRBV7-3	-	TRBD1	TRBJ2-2	CASSSTTGYTGELFF	TGTGCCAGCAGCTCCACGACAGGGTACACCGGGGAGCTGTTTTTT
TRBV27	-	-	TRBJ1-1	CASSFLKNTEAFF	TGTGCCAGCAGTTTCTTAAAGAACACTGAAGCTTTCTTT
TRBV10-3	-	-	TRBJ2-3	CAIRPGTSTDTQYF	TGTGCCATCCGACCGGGAACTAGCACAGATACGCAGTATTTT
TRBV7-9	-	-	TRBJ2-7	CASSLGRPQYF	TGTGCCAGCAGCTTAGGAAGGCCGCAGTACTTC
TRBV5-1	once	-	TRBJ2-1	CASSLNREVLSYNEQFF	TGCGCCAGCAGCTTGAACAGGGAGGTTCTCTCCTACAATGAGCAGTTCTTC
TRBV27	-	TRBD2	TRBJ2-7	CASSPTWLAGTYEQYF	TGTGCCAGCAGTCCTACTTGGCTAGCGGGGACCTACGAGCAGTACTTC
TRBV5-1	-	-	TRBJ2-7	CASSLVTHYEQYF	TGCGCCAGCAGCTTGGTGACACATTACGAGCAGTACTTC
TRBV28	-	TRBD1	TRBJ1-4	CASSFGESGTENEKLFF	TGTGCCAGCAGTTTTGGGGAGTCCGGGACAGAGAATGAAAAACTGTTTTTT
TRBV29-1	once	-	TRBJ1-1	CSVEARQALEAFF	TGCAGCGTTGAAGCTCGGCAGGCGTTGGAAGCTTTCTTT
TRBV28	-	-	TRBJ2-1	CASSLVRNEQFF	TGTGCCAGCAGTTTGGTAAGAAATGAGCAGTTCTTC
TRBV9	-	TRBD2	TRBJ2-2	CASSVGTGRRETNTGELFF	TGTGCCAGCAGCGTAGGAACCGGTAGGCGGGAGACCAACACCGGGGAGCTGTTTTTT
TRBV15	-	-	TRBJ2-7	CATSNGGEQYF	TGTGCCACCAGCAACGGGGGCGAGCAGTACTTC
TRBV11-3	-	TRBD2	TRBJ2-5	CASSPGGAGETQYF	TGTGCCAGCAGCCCGGGGGGGGCAGGAGAGACCCAGTACTTC
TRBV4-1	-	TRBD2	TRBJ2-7	CASNPETSGAIPSYEQYF	TGCGCCAGCAACCCCGAGACTAGCGGGGCTATCCCCTCCTACGAGCAGTACTTC
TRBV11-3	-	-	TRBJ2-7	CASSRQDSESPEDEQYF	TGTGCCAGCAGCCGACAGGACAGTGAATCCCCGGAGGACGAGCAGTACTTC
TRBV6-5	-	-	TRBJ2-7	CASSNSGLGSYEQYF	TGTGCCAGCAGTAACTCGGGTTTAGGATCCTACGAGCAGTACTTC
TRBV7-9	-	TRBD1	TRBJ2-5	CASSFDRGQTQYF	TGTGCCAGCAGCTTTGACAGGGGTCAGACCCAGTACTTC
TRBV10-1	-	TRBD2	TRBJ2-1	CASSGTSGYNEQFF	TGCGCCAGCTCCGGGACTAGCGGATACAATGAGCAGTTCTTC
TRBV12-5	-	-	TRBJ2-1	CASGLDLGEQFF	TGTGCTAGTGGTTTGGATTTAGGAGAGCAGTTCTTC
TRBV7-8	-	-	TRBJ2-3	CASSPRRTSTDTQYF	TGTGCCAGCAGCCCTCGGAGGACGAGCACAGATACGCAGTATTTT
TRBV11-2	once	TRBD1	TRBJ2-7	CASSFQGDQTYEQYF	TGTGCCAGCAGCTTCCAGGGGGACCAGACCTACGAGCAGTACTTC
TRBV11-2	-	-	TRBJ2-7	CASSRDGPAYEQYF	TGTGCCAGCAGCCGCGACGGTCCGGCCTACGAGCAGTACTTC
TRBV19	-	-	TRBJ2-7	CASSTTYEQYF	TGTGCCAGTAGTACGACCTACGAGCAGTACTTC
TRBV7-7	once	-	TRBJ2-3	CASSFAGSDTQYF	TGTGCCAGCAGCTTCGCAGGGTCAGATACGCAGTATTTT
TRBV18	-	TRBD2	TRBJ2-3	CASSLPSGSTDTQYF	TGTGCCAGCTCACTTCCTAGCGGAAGCACAGATACGCAGTATTTT
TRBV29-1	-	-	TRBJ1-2	CSVEFQGWGYGYTF	TGCAGCGTTGAATTCCAGGGGTGGGGCTATGGCTACACCTTC
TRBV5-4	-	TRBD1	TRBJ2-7	CASSAGGFNSIYEQYF	TGTGCCAGCAGCGCAGGGGGCTTTAATTCGATCTACGAGCAGTACTTC